This T cell receptor beta chain was documented in a study of CD8 T cells in ankylosing spondylitis. Findings of the study overall: Reports of some motif variants in reactive arthritis synovial fluid and blood predate this one. Significant enrichment of disease-linked clones was reportedly seen in matched ankylosing spondylitis synovial fluid. A TCR beta motif made of fewer than 10 highly homologous variants seemed typical of ankylosing spondylitis blood. Clones linked to disease, bearing a CD8+ phenotype, were relatively rare in peripheral blood.

V lost 4 bases to trimming and J lost 2 bases, with 11 bases between them. This CDR3 is 14 amino acids long. In germline, CDR1 is SEHNR, CDR2 FQNEAQ (reference sequence). TCRdb re-called the 5' RACE reads with MiXCR, one entry per CDR3 protein. The sample has about 450,000 distinct CDR3 sequences, around 26% seen once. A remark on this clonotype: Its antigen is unidentified.

The material sequenced was blood, either unsorted or a sorted T cell fraction (not recorded which). This clonotype originated in a male donor with ankylosing spondylitis. The chain joins TRBV7-9 to TRBJ2-5, with a tentative D call TRBD1 (6 bases). The chain's CDR3 is CASSSRDTQETQYF. DNA of the CDR3: TGTGCCAGCAGCTCCCGGGACACACAAGAGACCCAGTACTTC.